These 12 T cell receptor beta chains were sequenced from one sample in a study of technical replicates of blood from four donors (dated by TCRdb to 2016 to 2017). Library preparation employed the immunoSEQ multiplex PCR assay. In its TCRdb copy, this immuneACCESS table keeps in-frame sequences only and misses some clones. Where compared with another copy, unresolved V genes explain less than half of these, and the others have no known cause. In all, the sample holds roughly 80,000 clones, and 90% to 95% of those were seen once. The ten largest clones capture 0.38% of the sample. The material sequenced was T cells isolated from PBMCs. The receptors were gathered from a human donor in good health.

This sequence joins TRBV19 and TRBJ2-5, with D perhaps TRBD2 (6 bases). The CDR3 runs to 15 residues. The V and J ends lost 10 bases and 5 bases respectively, with 23 bases between them. Germline V gives CDR1 LNHDA, CDR2 SQIVND (reference sequence). The CDR3 spells CATTQGGRSRETQYF. The DNA for the CDR3 is TGTGCCACCACTCAGGGAGGTAGGAGCAGGGAGACCCAGTACTTC.

This chain joins TRBV18 and TRBJ2-5; D call uncertain. This CDR3 has 11 residues. V lost 4 bases and J lost 3, with 3 bases in between. Germline lookup yields CDR1 KGHSH and CDR2 LQKENI. CDR3 sequence reads: CASSLEETQYF. The CDR3 DNA is TGTGCCAGCTCACTCGAAGAGACCCAGTACTTC.

J is TRBJ2-7 and V is TRBV14, with 9 bases identical to TRBD1. J gave up 0 bases and V 0 bases, and 0 bases lay outside the gene matches. Per germline, CDR1 SGHDN and CDR2 FVKESK. There are 15 residues in the CDR3. The CDR3 DNA reads TGTGCCAGCAGCCAAGAGACAGGGGGCTCCTACGAGCAGTACTTC. This codes for CASSQETGGSYEQYF.

The J gene is TRBJ2-5, the V gene TRBV2, with 10 nucleotides matching TRBD1. Losses at the gene ends were 4 bases for V and 4 bases for J; bases not matched to a gene: 9. Germline V gene sequence: CDR1 SNHLY, CDR2 FYNNEI. The CDR3 spans 16 residues. The CDR3 sequence is CASSVRDRGWLETQYF. The CDR3 DNA sequence: TGTGCCAGCAGTGTCCGGGACAGGGGTTGGTTAGAGACCCAGTACTTC.

This clone was detected once. The genes are TRBV19 and TRBJ2-7; TRBD1 agrees at 11 bases. Germline V CDR1 and CDR2: LNHDA, SQIVND (reference sequence). This CDR3 has 15 amino acids. The V and J ends lost 4 bases and 0 bases, in that order; junction bases with no gene match: 2. CDR3: CASSRDRGTSYEQYF. Here the CDR3 DNA reads TGTGCCAGTAGTAGGGACAGGGGGACCTCCTACGAGCAGTACTTC.

This rearrangement joins TRBV5-8 to TRBJ2-5; D perhaps matches TRBD1 (5 bases). V was clipped by 3 bases and J by 5 bases, with 20 bases between them. Germline CDR1 SGHTS, CDR2 YDEGEE. The CDR3 has 16 amino acids. The CDR3 bases are TGTGCCAGCAGCTCCGGATTTCAGGGTACAACGGAGACCCAGTACTTC. Its protein product is CASSSGFQGTTETQYF.

This clone was found once. The rearrangement links TRBV10-3 to TRBJ2-2; maybe TRBD2 (5 bases). The CDR3 runs to 16 residues. Looked up from germline, CDR1 is ENHRY and CDR2 is SYGVKD. The V end lost 2 bases, the J end lost 5 bases, and 15 bases lay between the germline ends. CDR3 in DNA: TGTGCCATCAGTGAGGGGTCGCTAGCTTTTACCGGGGAGCTGTTTTTT. Translating it yields CAISEGSLAFTGELFF.

The chain employs TRBV19 and TRBJ1-5; D unresolved. V lost 5 bases and J 5 bases, leaving 10 bases between the germline ends. CDR3 length: 13 amino acids. Germline CDR1 LNHDA, CDR2 SQIVND (reference sequence). The CDR3 loop is CASSYGGHQPQHF. The CDR3 nucleotides read TGTGCCAGTAGTTATGGAGGGCATCAGCCCCAGCATTTT.

This sequence joins TRBV11-2 and TRBJ2-1; TRBD2 aligns across 7 bases. Trimming cost V 6 bases and J 2 bases; bases outside gene matches: 10. This CDR3 region has 16 residues. Looked up from germline, CDR1 is SGHAT and CDR2 is FQNNGV. Here the CDR3 DNA reads TGTGCCAGCAGTCGAAACTCGGGAGGAACCTACAATGAGCAGTTCTTC. Its translation: CASSRNSGGTYNEQFF.

The gene calls are TRBV6-6 and TRBJ2-7, with D uncertain. This CDR3 contains 12 residues. Deletions cut 7 bases from V and 3 bases from J, with 10 bases between. Looked up from germline, CDR1 is MNHNY and CDR2 is SVGAGI (reference sequence). The CDR3 region is CASISSHYEQYF. CDR3 DNA sequence: TGTGCCAGCATCTCGTCACACTACGAGCAGTACTTC.

The chain recombines TRBV4-2 with TRBJ2-7; D is perhaps TRBD1 (6 bases). The germline V and J ends were trimmed by 8 bases and 4 bases, with 6 bases remaining between them. CDR3 length equals 10 residues. Germline assignment: CDR1 LGHNA and CDR2 YNFKEQ. The CDR3 sequence: CASGTYEQYF. In nucleotides, the CDR3 is TGTGCCAGCGGGACATACGAGCAGTACTTC.

In its sample, this clone was seen a few times. V usage is TRBV7-9 and J usage is TRBJ1-1; TRBD1 is a possible D gene (5 bases). Germline V lookup: CDR1 SEHNR, CDR2 FQNEAQ (reference sequence). The CDR3 is made up of 14 amino acids. V shed 1 base and J shed 5 bases, with 11 bases lying between them. The CDR3 DNA reads as TGTGCCAGCAGCTTAGACGCGGGGGGGACTGAAGCTTTCTTT. It encodes CASSLDAGGTEAFF.